Each of the 31 T cell receptor beta chains below was sequenced from the same sample in a study of siplizumab effects on memory and regulatory T cells. Profiling relied on immunoSEQ multiplex PCR, and the TCRdb table lists in-frame clones only, not all of them. Seen here are approximately 97,000 clones, 90% to 95% observed once, and the top ten hold more than 0.95%. The sample comprised CD4+ T cells sorted from blood. The source is a human donor in good health.

V is TRBV30 and J is TRBJ1-5; no firm D call. This CDR3 comprises 15 residues. Per germline, CDR1 GTSNPN and CDR2 SVGIG (reference sequence). V was cut by 0 bases and J by 0 bases, with 9 bases left in between. This CDR3 is CAWSVTSYSNQPQHF. For the CDR3, the DNA is TGTGCCTGGAGTGTGACAAGCTATAGCAATCAGCCCCAGCATTTT.

The rearrangement uses TRBV29-1 and TRBJ2-1; TRBD2 matches 7 bases. This CDR3 comprises 15 residues. With 4 bases clipped from V and 0 bases from J, the junction kept 6 bases outside the gene matches. The germline CDR1 and CDR2 sequences are SQVTM and ANQGSEA. The CDR3, as DNA: TGCAGCGTTGCCCCTACTAGCGTCTCCTACAATGAGCAGTTCTTC. Translating gives CSVAPTSVSYNEQFF.

The rearrangement links TRBV19 to TRBJ2-2; D unresolved. CDR3 length equals 13 residues. V was clipped by 3 bases and J by 5 bases, with 7 bases between them. Germline V gives CDR1 LNHDA, CDR2 SQIVND (reference sequence). This CDR3 reads CASSIIDTGELFF. In nucleotides, the CDR3 is TGTGCCAGTAGTATTATCGATACCGGGGAGCTGTTTTTT.

This clone was observed a single time. This chain connects TRBV7-2 to TRBJ2-1, with D unresolved. Germline values: CDR1 SGHTA, CDR2 FQGNSA. The CDR3 sequence is 15 residues long. Deletions cut 5 bases from V and 9 bases from J, with 20 bases between. In nucleotides, the CDR3 is TGTGCCAGCAGCCGCGGACCCCAGGCTGTAGGTGAGCAGTTCTTC. Amino acids: CASSRGPQAVGEQFF.

The chain couples TRBV28 to TRBJ1-2; D gene unclear. This CDR3 is 12 amino acids long. The V gene's germline CDR1 is MDHEN and CDR2 SYDVKM. V was pared by 7 bases and J by 2 bases, with 8 bases between. The CDR3 DNA is TGTGCCAGCACATACGCGAACTATGGCTACACCTTC. Translation gives CASTYANYGYTF.

The chain uses TRBV28 and TRBJ1-1; D possibly corresponds to TRBD1 (6 bases). The CDR3 covers 15 residues. CDR1 is MDHEN, CDR2 SYDVKM, per germline. Deletions cut 2 bases from V and 11 bases from J, with 21 bases between. CDR3 nucleotide sequence: TGTGCCAGCAGTTTACGGGATACATTAACAAGGGGGGCTTTCTTT. This sequence encodes CASSLRDTLTRGAFF.

The genes are TRBV19 and TRBJ2-5, with D perhaps TRBD1 (5 bases). V lost 7 bases and J lost 5, with 14 bases in between. This CDR3 has 13 amino acids. Looked up from germline, CDR1 is LNHDA and CDR2 is SQIVND (reference sequence). Here the CDR3 reads CASNPGPGETQYF. The DNA of the CDR3 is TGTGCCAGTAATCCAGGGCCCGGGGAGACCCAGTACTTC.

The V and J genes are TRBV7-3 and TRBJ2-7; D possibly uses TRBD1 or TRBD2 (6 bases each). This CDR3 is 14 amino acids long. The germline V gene has CDR1 SGHTA and CDR2 FQGTGA. Trimming shortened V by 5 bases and J by 0 bases, and 11 bases separated the two germline ends. The CDR3 is CASSPEGHSYEQYF. CDR3 in DNA: TGTGCCAGCAGCCCGGAGGGACACTCCTACGAGCAGTACTTC.

The chain is built from TRBV14 and TRBJ2-1, with D uncertain. Trimming stripped 0 bases from V and 11 bases from J, with 11 bases between. The CDR3 has 13 amino acids. Per the germline V gene, CDR1 is SGHDN and CDR2 is FVKESK. The CDR3 region is CASSQDLSRQQFF. The CDR3 DNA reads as TGTGCCAGCAGCCAAGATTTATCTAGGCAGCAGTTCTTC.

This clone was observed a handful of times. CDR3 bases: TGTGCCAGCAGCGCGCCGACAGTAAGCTACACCTTC. This codes for CASSAPTVSYTF. The rearrangement uses TRBV7-9 and TRBJ1-2, with D perhaps TRBD1 (5 bases). This CDR3 is 12 amino acids long. V was trimmed by 5 bases and J by 9 bases, leaving 13 bases between them. CDR1 and CDR2 (germline): SEHNR, FQNEAQ (reference sequence).

The chain uses TRBV15 and TRBJ2-4; D gene uncertain. Trimming shortened V by 0 bases and J by 1 base, and 7 bases separated the two germline ends. The V gene's germline CDR1 is LNHNV and CDR2 YYDKDF (reference sequence). This CDR3 is 15 amino acids long. The CDR3 region is CATSRDLGAKNIQYF. CDR3 bases: TGTGCCACCAGCAGAGATCTAGGGGCCAAAAACATTCAGTACTTC. Complete variable domain (other parts from reference TRBV15 and TRBJ2-4): DAMVIQNPRYQVTQFGKPVTLSCSQTLNHNVMYWYQQKSSQAPKLLFHYYDKDFNNEADTPDNFQSRRPNTSFCFLDIRSPGLGDTAMYLCATSRDLGAKNIQYFGAGTRLSVL.

J is TRBJ2-3 and V is TRBV12-5; D is possibly TRBD1 (5 bases). Trimming stripped 6 bases from V and 2 bases from J, with 15 bases between. This CDR3 is built from 15 residues. Germline lookup yields CDR1 LGHNT and CDR2 FRNRAP. The CDR3 reads CASGTGQSNTDTQYF. The DNA of the CDR3 is TGTGCTAGTGGCACTGGACAAAGCAACACAGATACGCAGTATTTT.

The V gene is TRBV7-3, the J gene TRBJ2-5; 9 positions agree with TRBD1. The V and J ends lost 6 bases and 5 bases, in that order; junction bases with no gene match: 7. The CDR3 totals 14 residues. CDR1 SGHTA and CDR2 FQGTGA come from the germline V gene. The CDR3 protein is CASSQTGGRETQYF. The CDR3 DNA reads TGTGCCAGCAGTCAGACAGGGGGAAGGGAGACCCAGTACTTC.

Points on this clone: The sample contains more than one DNA sequence encoding this CDR3. The chain is built from TRBV11-2 and TRBJ1-1, with D unresolved. Trimming shortened V by 2 bases and J by 0 bases, and 4 bases separated the two germline ends. The CDR3 consists of 13 residues. Germline loops: CDR1 SGHAT, CDR2 FQNNGV. The CDR3 here is CASSLSLNTEAFF. Here the CDR3 DNA reads TGTGCCAGCAGCTTATCGTTGAACACTGAAGCTTTCTTT.

The rearrangement joins TRBV7-2 to TRBJ2-5; 7 bases agree with TRBD1. The germline gives CDR1 SGHTA, CDR2 FQGNSA. This CDR3 has 11 amino acids. Trimming removed 5 bases from V and 9 bases from J; junction bases left unmatched: 3. The CDR3 region has the DNA TGTGCCAGCAGCGTCGACAGGGCCCAGTACTTC. Its protein product is CASSVDRAQYF.

Only one count was recorded for this clone. This chain connects TRBV5-1 to TRBJ2-5; 16 bases match TRBD2. Germline assignment: CDR1 SGHRS and CDR2 YFSETQ. V lost 4 bases, J lost 5 bases, and 2 bases stayed unmatched. The CDR3 runs 15 residues. The DNA for the CDR3 is TGCGCCAGCAGCCCGGGACTAGCGGGAGGGGAGACCCAGTACTTC. This codes for CASSPGLAGGETQYF.

This chain connects TRBV7-9 to TRBJ2-2; the D gene is possibly TRBD1 (5 bases). Germline CDR1 SEHNR, CDR2 FQNEAQ (reference sequence). Deletions cut 0 bases from V and 7 bases from J, with 9 bases between. This CDR3 is 14 amino acids long. The CDR3 DNA sequence: TGTGCCAGCAGCTTAGCGAAGACAGACGGGGAGCTGTTTTTT. Translation: CASSLAKTDGELFF. Full variable domain (remainder filled in from reference TRBV7-9 and TRBJ2-2): DTGVSQNPRHKITKRGQNVTFRCDPISEHNRLYWYRQTLGQGPEFLTYFQNEAQLEKSRLLSDRFSAERPKGSFSTLEIQRTEQGDSAMYLCASSLAKTDGELFFGEGSRLTVL.

This rearrangement joins TRBV10-3 to TRBJ2-7; 9 bases align to TRBD1. J was trimmed by 0 bases and V by 10 bases; bases with no gene match: 4. CDR1 is ENHRY, CDR2 SYGVKD, per germline. This CDR3 region has 13 residues. This chain's CDR3 is CATTGQGSYEQYF. CDR3 in DNA: TGTGCCACAACGGGACAGGGCTCCTACGAGCAGTACTTC.

The rearrangement uses TRBV5-1 and TRBJ2-6; 8 bases line up with TRBD1. CDR3 length: 18 residues. The germline gives CDR1 SGHRS, CDR2 YFSETQ. V shed 4 bases, J shed 0 bases, and the junction held 9 bases outside the gene matches. The CDR3 protein is CASSAYRGASSGANVLTF. The CDR3 DNA is TGCGCCAGCAGCGCTTACAGGGGGGCCAGCTCTGGGGCCAACGTCCTGACTTTC.

A single count supports this clone. The genes are TRBV11-2 and TRBJ1-1, with D possibly being TRBD1 (6 bases). The CDR3 runs 15 residues. Germline values: CDR1 SGHAT, CDR2 FQNNGV. V was shortened by 2 bases and J by 5 bases, with 15 bases between the two germline ends. Written as DNA, the CDR3 is TGTGCCAGCAGCTTATTCCCGGGACAAAAAACTGAAGCTTTCTTT. Its translation: CASSLFPGQKTEAFF.

The chain is built from TRBV5-4 and TRBJ2-1, with a weak D call TRBD2 (5 bases). V lost 4 bases to trimming and J lost 14 bases, with 13 bases between them. Germline CDR1 SGHNT, CDR2 YYREEE (reference sequence). The CDR3 loop spans 11 amino acids. The CDR3 DNA follows: TGTGCCAGCAGCCGAGACACTAGGAAGTTCTTC. This sequence encodes CASSRDTRKFF.

The chain combines TRBV29-1 with TRBJ1-3, with D uncertain. Germline V gives CDR1 SQVTM, CDR2 ANQGSEA. The CDR3 totals 12 residues. Trimming took 0 bases from V and 5 from J, leaving 5 bases between them. CDR3 protein: CSVEDRRNTIYF. The DNA for the CDR3 is TGCAGCGTTGAAGACCGTAGAAACACCATATATTTT.

V gene TRBV28 combines with J gene TRBJ1-4, with D tentatively TRBD1 (6 bases). Trimming removed 2 bases at V and 9 bases at J, with 13 bases between. Germline-derived CDR1 and CDR2 are MDHEN and SYDVKM. This CDR3 is 14 amino acids long. The CDR3 DNA is TGTGCCAGCAGTTTAAGGGGGGGCCAAAAAAAACTGTTTTTT. Protein: CASSLRGGQKKLFF.

This chain joins TRBV5-1 and TRBJ1-1; 7 bases map to TRBD1. The CDR3 has 13 amino acids. Germline assignment: CDR1 SGHRS and CDR2 YFSETQ. With V trimmed by 0 bases and J by 7 bases, 3 bases remained unmatched. The CDR3 sequence: CASSLVAGGEAFF. The CDR3 DNA sequence: TGCGCCAGCAGCTTGGTGGCAGGGGGTGAAGCTTTCTTT.

The chain carries TRBV30 and TRBJ1-2; 8 nucleotides match TRBD1. This CDR3 has 13 amino acids. With V trimmed by 4 bases and J by 5 bases, 6 bases remained unmatched. The germline V gene has CDR1 GTSNPN and CDR2 SVGIG (reference sequence). This CDR3 reads CAWTGQALYGYTF. The CDR3 DNA sequence: TGTGCCTGGACGGGACAGGCACTTTATGGCTACACCTTC.

The chain joins TRBV7-6 to TRBJ1-3; the D gene is possibly TRBD1 (6 bases). V lost 2 bases and J lost 8, with 16 bases in between. Germline-derived CDR1 and CDR2 are SGHVS and FNYEAQ. The CDR3 length is 15 residues. CDR3 residues: CASSLRWQGRDTIYF. CDR3 DNA sequence: TGTGCCAGCAGCTTAAGGTGGCAGGGGAGAGACACCATATATTTT.

The gene calls are TRBV15 and TRBJ2-3; possibly TRBD1 or TRBD2 for D (6 bases each). The CDR3 totals 17 residues. From germline, CDR1 is LNHNV and CDR2 YYDKDF (reference sequence). Trimming removed 2 bases at V and 2 bases at J, with 17 bases between. The CDR3 coding sequence is TGTGCCACCAGCAGACGACCCCAGGGGACTTCCACAGATACGCAGTATTTT. It specifies CATSRRPQGTSTDTQYF.

This clone was seen a single time. This chain connects TRBV29-1 to TRBJ2-5, with TRBD2 matching over 10 bases. Trimming cost V 8 bases and J 5 bases; bases outside gene matches: 14. CDR3 size: 15 residues. CDR1 and CDR2 (germline): SQVTM, ANQGSEA. The CDR3 DNA follows: TGCAGCTCGAGCTCAGCGGGAGGGCCCGGCGAGACCCAGTACTTC. Translated: CSSSSAGGPGETQYF.

The V gene is TRBV4-1, the J gene TRBJ2-3; D might be TRBD2 (5 bases). This CDR3 is 14 amino acids long. V was cut by 1 base and J by 2 bases, with 7 bases left in between. Germline assignment: CDR1 MGHRA and CDR2 YSYEKL. CDR3 sequence (DNA): TGCGCCAGCAGCCAAGTTCTAGCCACAGATACGCAGTATTTT. The encoded protein is CASSQVLATDTQYF.

The chain joins TRBV27 to TRBJ2-5, with 8 bases matching TRBD2. CDR1 is MNHEY, CDR2 SMNVEV, per germline (reference sequence). CDR3 length: 16 residues. V shed 3 bases, J shed 3 bases, and the junction held 9 bases outside the gene matches. CDR3 loop: CASSFRSGSIEETQYF. The CDR3 region has the DNA TGTGCCAGCAGTTTTCGGAGCGGGAGTATTGAAGAGACCCAGTACTTC.

In this sample, this clone turned up a few times. The chain is built from TRBV18 and TRBJ2-7; D possibly uses TRBD1 or TRBD2 (6 bases each). The V end lost 3 bases, the J end lost 0 bases, and 12 bases lay between the germline ends. Germline CDR1 and CDR2: KGHSH and LQKENI. There are 15 residues in the CDR3. The CDR3 here is CASSPGGTFSYEQYF. The CDR3 region has the DNA TGTGCCAGCTCACCGGGCGGGACATTCTCCTACGAGCAGTACTTC. The full variable domain, with the rest looked up from reference TRBV18 and TRBJ2-7, is NAGVMQNPRHLVRRRGQEARLRCSPMKGHSHVYWYRQLPEEGLKFMVYLQKENIIDESGMPKERFSAEFPKEGPSILRIQQVVRGDSAAYFCASSPGGTFSYEQYFGPGTRLTVT.